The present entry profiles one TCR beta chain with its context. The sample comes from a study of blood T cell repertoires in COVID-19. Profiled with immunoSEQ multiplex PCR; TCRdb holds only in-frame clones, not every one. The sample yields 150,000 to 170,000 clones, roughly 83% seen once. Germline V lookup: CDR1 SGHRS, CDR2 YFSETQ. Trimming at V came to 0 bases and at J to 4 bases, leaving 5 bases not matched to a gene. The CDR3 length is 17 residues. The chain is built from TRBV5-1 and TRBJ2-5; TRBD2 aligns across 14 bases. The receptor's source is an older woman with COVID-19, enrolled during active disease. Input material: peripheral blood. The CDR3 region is CASSLGRLAGGPETQYF. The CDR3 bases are TGCGCCAGCAGCTTGGGGCGACTAGCGGGGGGGCCAGAGACCCAGTACTTC.